Listed here are 30 T cell receptor beta chains from one sample, sequenced in a study of OX40 agonist ivuxolimab in advanced cancers. This table comes from immunoSEQ multiplex PCR, and its TCRdb copy is limited to in-frame clones, with some not included. The table includes tens of thousands of clones, 91% detected once. Source: CD4+ or CD8+ T cells sorted from blood, taken in a trial of the OX40 agonist ivuxolimab. All receptors derive from an adult with an advanced solid tumor such as melanoma, head and neck, liver or kidney cancer.

V is TRBV5-6 and J is TRBJ1-2; D is possibly TRBD1 (6 bases). V was pared by 5 bases and J by 5 bases, with 13 bases between. Germline V gene sequence: CDR1 SGHDT, CDR2 YYEEEE. The CDR3 consists of 13 residues. For the CDR3, the DNA is TGTGCCAGCAGTCCAGGGGTTGGGTATGGCTACACCTTC. This encodes CASSPGVGYGYTF.

This clone was counted a single time. J is TRBJ1-5 and V is TRBV28; D is undetermined. Germline loops: CDR1 MDHEN, CDR2 SYDVKM. Trimming left V 3 bases short and J 4 bases short, with 7 bases between. The CDR3 is 13 amino acids. The CDR3 here is CASSFPINQPQHF. The CDR3 DNA sequence: TGTGCCAGCAGTTTCCCAATTAATCAGCCCCAGCATTTT.

The CDR3 bases are TGTGCCAGCAGCCACCTGACAGGGGCGTCCACTGAAGCTTTCTTT. Its translation: CASSHLTGASTEAFF. The chain employs TRBV14 and TRBJ1-1, with 8 bases aligning to TRBD1. The CDR3 totals 15 residues. The V gene's germline CDR1 is SGHDN and CDR2 FVKESK. The J segment lost 4 bases and the V segment lost 3 bases, leaving 7 bases of the junction unmatched. Based on the CDR3 plus reference TRBV14 and TRBJ1-1, the full variable domain is EAGVTQFPSHSVIEKGQTVTLRCDPISGHDNLYWYRRVMGKEIKFLLHFVKESKQDESGMPNNRFLAERTGGTYSTLKVQPAELEDSGVYFCASSHLTGASTEAFFGQGTRLTVV.

This clone occurred a few times. V gene TRBV27 combines with J gene TRBJ1-2; D remains ambiguous. Between the trimmed V and J ends, which lost 2 bases and 5 bases, there was a span of 12 bases. CDR1 MNHEY and CDR2 SMNVEV come from the germline V gene (reference sequence). The CDR3 extends over 14 amino acids. This CDR3 is CASSLNSLGYGYTF. DNA for the CDR3: TGTGCCAGCAGTTTAAACAGCCTGGGGTATGGCTACACCTTC.

This clone was detected a few times. The rearrangement joins TRBV6-1 to TRBJ1-1; 7 bases map to TRBD1. CDR3 length: 12 amino acids. V lost 8 bases to trimming and J lost 1 base; unmatched junction nucleotides: 1. CDR1 is MNHNS, CDR2 SASEGT, per germline. The CDR3 sequence is CASSGGNTEAFF. CDR3 sequence (DNA): TGTGCCAGCTCAGGGGGGAACACTGAAGCTTTCTTT.

CDR3 in DNA: TGTGCCAGCAGCTTATCCGGGACAGGCTACTACGAGCAGTACTTC. Residues: CASSLSGTGYYEQYF. V usage is TRBV5-4 and J usage is TRBJ2-7; 8 nucleotides line up with TRBD1. The CDR3 contains 15 residues. The germline gives CDR1 SGHNT, CDR2 YYREEE (reference sequence). Germline trimming cut 2 bases from V and 3 bases from J; bases unmatched to any gene: 7.

This chain links TRBV6-6 with TRBJ2-1; a possible D gene is TRBD1 (6 bases). V was trimmed by 0 bases and J by 4 bases, leaving 10 bases between them. The germline V gene encodes CDR1 MNHNY and CDR2 SVGAGI (reference sequence). This CDR3 has 15 residues. The chain's CDR3 is CASSYSPRGYNEQFF. As DNA, the CDR3 is TGTGCCAGCAGTTACTCCCCTAGGGGGTACAATGAGCAGTTCTTC.

This CDR3 reads CASSQVLYNEQFF. Here the CDR3 DNA reads TGTGCCAGCAGCCAAGTCCTCTACAATGAGCAGTTCTTC. The chain links TRBV14 to TRBJ2-1; D gene unclear. This CDR3 has 13 amino acids. Per the germline V gene, CDR1 is SGHDN and CDR2 is FVKESK. Trimming cost V 1 base and J 3 bases, with 4 bases left between them.

V usage is TRBV5-1 and J usage is TRBJ2-1, with D hard to call. V lost 4 bases, J lost 5 bases, and 4 bases lay in between. In germline, CDR1 is SGHRS, CDR2 YFSETQ. The CDR3 runs to 11 residues. CDR3 residues: CASSANNEQFF. CDR3 nucleotides: TGCGCCAGCAGCGCAAACAATGAGCAGTTCTTC.

The chain uses TRBV25-1 and TRBJ2-7; tentatively, D is TRBD1 (5 bases). This CDR3 has 14 residues. Germline V gene data show CDR1 as MGHDK and CDR2 as SYGVNS. With 2 bases removed from V and 2 bases from J, the gap between germline ends came to 10 bases. CDR3 region: CASSEAREAYEQYF. Here the CDR3 DNA reads TGTGCCAGCAGTGAAGCCAGGGAAGCCTACGAGCAGTACTTC.

The V gene is TRBV7-9, the J gene TRBJ2-7; a possible D gene is TRBD2 (6 bases). Trimming stripped 0 bases from V and 0 bases from J, with 9 bases between. Germline V gene lookup returns CDR1 SEHNR and CDR2 FQNEAQ (reference sequence). This CDR3 is 15 amino acids long. DNA for the CDR3: TGTGCCAGCAGCTTAGCCACTAGCTCCTCCTACGAGCAGTACTTC. It encodes CASSLATSSSYEQYF. Filled out from reference TRBV7-9 and TRBJ2-7, the complete variable domain reads DTGVSQNPRHKITKRGQNVTFRCDPISEHNRLYWYRQTLGQGPEFLTYFQNEAQLEKSRLLSDRFSAERPKGSFSTLEIQRTEQGDSAMYLCASSLATSSSYEQYFGPGTRLTVT.

DNA of the CDR3: TGTGCCAGCAGTTTACCAACTAGCGGGTCCAGCTCCTACAATGAGCAGTTCTTC. Amino acids: CASSLPTSGSSSYNEQFF. The V gene is TRBV28, the J gene TRBJ2-1; 9 positions match TRBD2. Germline CDR1 reads MDHEN; CDR2 reads SYDVKM. The CDR3 has 18 residues. Germline trimming cut 2 bases from V and 0 bases from J; bases unmatched to any gene: 8.

The V call is TRBV6-5, the J call TRBJ2-7; no clear D. The CDR3 contains 14 residues. The V gene lost 3 bases and the J gene lost 6 bases, with 15 bases spanning the gap. The germline gives CDR1 MNHEY, CDR2 SVGAGI. DNA of the CDR3: TGTGCCAGCAGTTATCCGCCCTTGACCCCCGAGCAGTACTTC. Its translation: CASSYPPLTPEQYF.

The V gene is TRBV4-1, the J gene TRBJ2-7, with 9 bases matching TRBD1. Germline CDR1 reads MGHRA; CDR2 reads YSYEKL. The CDR3 spans 13 residues. Germline trimming cut 3 bases from V and 6 bases from J; bases unmatched to any gene: 3. The CDR3 DNA reads TGCGCCAGCAGCCAGACAGGGGGGACCGAGCAGTACTTC. This codes for CASSQTGGTEQYF.

V gene TRBV11-2 combines with J gene TRBJ1-1; D uncertain. There are 12 residues in the CDR3. Germline-derived CDR1 and CDR2 are SGHAT and FQNNGV. V lost 1 base, J lost 6 bases, and 6 bases lay in between. The CDR3, as DNA: TGTGCCAGCAGCTTAGGGACCCCTGAAGCTTTCTTT. Its protein product is CASSLGTPEAFF.

The chain links TRBV4-3 to TRBJ2-1, with 14 bases that match TRBD2. This CDR3 is built from 15 residues. V trimming: 0 bases; J trimming: 14 bases; junction bases outside the gene matches: 6. Per germline, CDR1 LGHNA and CDR2 YSLEER. This CDR3 reads CASSQDGGLAGVEFF. The CDR3 bases are TGCGCCAGCAGCCAAGATGGGGGACTAGCGGGAGTCGAGTTCTTC.

This chain links TRBV5-4 with TRBJ2-1, with a possible D match to TRBD2 (5 bases). The CDR3 runs 15 residues. CDR1 SGHNT and CDR2 YYREEE come from the germline V gene (reference sequence). Trimming took off 4 bases at V and 10 bases at J, with 21 bases between the two ends. CDR3 DNA: TGTGCCAGCAGCCCCTATTTAGCGCTAGAAGACGAGCAGTTCTTC. This gives the protein CASSPYLALEDEQFF.

The chain employs TRBV18 and TRBJ2-2, with a possible D match to TRBD2 (6 bases). This CDR3 is 15 amino acids long. Deletions cut 3 bases from V and 5 bases from J, with 13 bases between. Germline-derived CDR1 and CDR2 are KGHSH and LQKENI. CDR3 sequence reads: CASSPRDWNTGELFF. In DNA, the CDR3 is TGTGCCAGCTCACCCCGGGACTGGAATACCGGGGAGCTGTTTTTT.

The sample holds a few counts of this clone. The chain links TRBV5-1 to TRBJ1-1, with 8 bases matching TRBD1. Trimming cost V 7 bases and J 1 base; bases outside gene matches: 0. The CDR3 is made up of 12 amino acids. Germline values: CDR1 SGHRS, CDR2 YFSETQ. The CDR3 loop reads CASQGANTEAFF. In nucleotides, the CDR3 is TGCGCCAGCCAGGGGGCGAACACTGAAGCTTTCTTT.

This clone is a singleton in its sample. The chain is built from TRBV5-4 and TRBJ2-7, with 10 bases fitting TRBD2. In germline, CDR1 is SGHNT, CDR2 YYREEE (reference sequence). V trimming: 3 bases; J trimming: 4 bases; junction bases outside the gene matches: 13. This CDR3 spans 17 amino acids. In DNA, the CDR3 is TGTGCCAGCAGCTCCCCGCCGCCTAGCGGGAGTAGTTACGAGCAGTACTTC. Protein: CASSSPPPSGSSYEQYF.

V gene TRBV27 combines with J gene TRBJ2-2; 9 nucleotides align to TRBD2. Trimming at V came to 3 bases and at J to 1 base, leaving 15 bases not matched to a gene. CDR3 size: 20 residues. Germline lookup yields CDR1 MNHEY and CDR2 SMNVEV (reference sequence). The CDR3 spells CASSFRVGSGSPENTGELFF. The CDR3 DNA is TGTGCCAGCAGTTTCAGGGTGGGTAGCGGGAGCCCCGAGAACACCGGGGAGCTGTTTTTT.

The CDR3 nucleotides are TGTGCCTGGGGGGGGACCTCCTACGAGCAGTACTTC. The encoded protein is CAWGGTSYEQYF. The chain joins TRBV30 to TRBJ2-7; tentatively, D is TRBD2 (6 bases). This CDR3 region has 12 residues. Trimming took 5 bases from V and 0 from J, leaving 8 bases between them. Germline assignment: CDR1 GTSNPN and CDR2 SVGIG (reference sequence).

The CDR3 sequence: CASSLVEQYF. CDR3 in DNA: TGCGCCAGCAGCTTGGTGGAGCAGTACTTC. The gene calls are TRBV5-1 and TRBJ2-7; D is uncertain. V was pared by 0 bases and J by 7 bases, with 2 bases between. CDR1 is SGHRS and CDR2 is YFSETQ in the germline V gene. The CDR3 extends over 10 amino acids.

J is TRBJ2-1 and V is TRBV7-9; 7 bases align to TRBD2. V was clipped by 7 bases and J by 8 bases; unmatched bases: 23. The CDR3 runs to 18 residues. CDR1 and CDR2 (germline): SEHNR, FQNEAQ (reference sequence). The CDR3 protein is CASIGAGMAGVILYEQFF. The CDR3 region has the DNA TGTGCCAGCATAGGCGCCGGGATGGCGGGAGTAATCCTCTATGAGCAGTTCTTC.

The chain uses TRBV18 and TRBJ2-7, with D possibly matching TRBD1 (6 bases). Germline V CDR1 and CDR2: KGHSH, LQKENI. V was trimmed by 2 bases and J by 4 bases, leaving 15 bases between them. The CDR3 loop spans 15 amino acids. CDR3: CASSPTVGTSYEQYF. As DNA, the CDR3 is TGTGCCAGCTCACCAACTGTCGGGACATCTTACGAGCAGTACTTC.

The chain combines TRBV4-2 with TRBJ2-1, with D hard to call. The CDR3 is 13 amino acids. Germline V gene lookup returns CDR1 LGHNA and CDR2 YNFKEQ. V was trimmed by 0 bases and J by 8 bases, leaving 8 bases between them. In DNA form, the CDR3 reads TGTGCCAGCAGCCAAGATGGATGGGATGAGCAGTTCTTC. Its translation: CASSQDGWDEQFF.

The chain links TRBV13 to TRBJ2-7; D gene uncertain. Germline V lookup: CDR1 PRHDT, CDR2 FYEKMQ (reference sequence). This CDR3 has 16 residues. Trimming took 0 bases from V and 0 from J, leaving 12 bases between them. The CDR3 protein is CASSLGFGGSSYEQYF. CDR3 sequence (DNA): TGTGCCAGCAGCTTAGGTTTTGGTGGTTCCTCCTACGAGCAGTACTTC.

This clone occurred once. V is TRBV6-6 and J is TRBJ2-1; 10 positions match TRBD1. After removal of 5 bases from V and 4 bases from J, the junction contained 5 bases not matched to a gene. This CDR3 comprises 15 residues. CDR1 MNHNY and CDR2 SVGAGI come from the germline V gene (reference sequence). CDR3 in DNA: TGTGCCAGCAGTACCGGGACAGGGGTATACAATGAGCAGTTCTTC. This gives the protein CASSTGTGVYNEQFF.

In nucleotides, the CDR3 is TGTGCCAGCTCGCCAATATGGACAGTGGCTGAAGCTTTCTTT. It specifies CASSPIWTVAEAFF. The chain combines TRBV27 with TRBJ1-1; D might be TRBD1 (6 bases). Deletions cut 8 bases from V and 6 bases from J, with 19 bases between. CDR1 and CDR2 from the germline V gene are MNHEY and SMNVEV (reference sequence). The CDR3 runs to 14 residues.

The chain employs TRBV27 and TRBJ2-2, with TRBD2 matching over 8 bases. In germline, CDR1 is MNHEY, CDR2 SMNVEV (reference sequence). The V segment lost 7 bases and the J segment 8 bases; nucleotides outside the gene matches: 9. The CDR3 totals 14 residues. The CDR3 reads CASNPREGPGELFF. The CDR3, as DNA: TGTGCCAGCAATCCACGGGAGGGCCCTGGGGAGCTGTTTTTT.